The present TCR beta chain was sequenced within a study of T-cell reconstitution after alpha-beta-depleted transplantation in children. The study's findings and limits: Once a year had passed after transplant, T-cell counts and diversity came mostly from newly produced T cells. Elevated TCRbeta diversity at day 60 was traced, in some patients, to surviving recipient T cells and thymic progenitors. Several hundred graft clones that had expanded were reportedly the source of alpha-beta T cells about two months after transplant.

This clonotype was picked up many times. What it binds is unknown. Preparation of the TCRbeta library involved a method that used unique molecular identifiers. TCRdb analysed the PCR reads with MiXCR anew, one entry per CDR3 protein. The table has more than 7,500 distinct CDR3 sequences, approximately 14% seen once. The receptor was isolated from a male patient aged 10 to 17 who had a stem cell transplant for acute lymphoblastic leukemia, so the T cells may come from the graft donor. Sequencing was performed on PBMCs, mostly from graft donor cells, taken 60 days after TCRalphabeta/CD19-depleted stem cell transplant.

The DNA for the CDR3 is TGTGCCAGTAGAAGGAGTGATTATGAGCAGTTCTTC. Its translation: CASRRSDYEQFF. This sequence joins TRBV19 and TRBJ2-1; D unclear. The V and J ends lost 6 bases and 8 bases respectively, with 11 bases between them. This CDR3 region has 12 residues. Germline CDR1 is LNHDA and CDR2 is SQIVND (reference sequence).